The source of this T cell receptor (beta chain) is a study of vaccination and CD4 T cells after COVID-19. Study summary: Participants, all vaccine recipients, received two doses of either BNT162b2 or mRNA-1273. Blood was drawn a median around 73 days post second dose, range 14 to 241.

With regard to this clonotype: The target antigen is unknown.

The ends were cut back, 6 bases at V and 2 bases at J, with 17 bases in the middle. Germline-derived CDR1 and CDR2 are SGHVS and FNYEAQ. This CDR3 has 16 amino acids. Treatment indicated: roughly ten-day PBMC culture with coronavirus spike peptide pools or control peptides (ViraFEST assay). Sequencing of DNA taken from cultured CD4+ T cells relied on the Oncomine TCR Beta short-read assay. TCRdb re-derived calls from the PCR reads in MiXCR, one entry per CDR3 protein. The sample comprises around 12,000 distinct CDR3 sequences, approximately 76% of which are singletons, and 20% to 25% rests with the top ten.

This rearrangement joins TRBV7-6 to TRBJ1-3; no clear D. This TCR was sampled from a human donor who had recovered from COVID-19. The sample comprised CD4+ T cells from blood, cultured in vitro. In DNA form, the CDR3 reads TGTGCCAGCAGTTACGGGCCAAGAGGCCCTGGAAACACCATATATTTT. Amino acid sequence: CASSYGPRGPGNTIYF.